This T cell receptor (beta chain) was sequenced during a study of blood T cells in healthy people across ages. As for the study in general: Capturing about one barcoded beta molecule per two T cells was achieved by template switching. Study-level results: The study found TCR beta diversity correlated strongly with naive T cell percentage.

The germline CDR1 and CDR2 sequences are SQVTM and ANQGSEA. The V and J ends lost 6 bases and 4 bases, in that order; junction bases with no gene match: 6. This CDR3 has 13 amino acids. This clonotype was seen a handful of times. Antigen: not known. The second PCR ran roughly 7 to 11 cycles with a sample-barcoded 5' primer and J-beta primers. One entry per CDR3 protein, called by TCRdb with MiXCR from the 5' RACE reads. The table has some 1.4 million distinct CDR3 sequences, 42% seen once. This clonotype was sampled from a woman in her late teens or twenties in good health. The sequenced sample consisted of blood. This rearrangement joins TRBV29-1 to TRBJ2-1; 7 nucleotides agree with TRBD2. The chain's CDR3 is CSVGGSAYNEQFF. Written as DNA, the CDR3 is TGCAGCGTGGGGGGGTCGGCTTACAATGAGCAGTTCTTC.